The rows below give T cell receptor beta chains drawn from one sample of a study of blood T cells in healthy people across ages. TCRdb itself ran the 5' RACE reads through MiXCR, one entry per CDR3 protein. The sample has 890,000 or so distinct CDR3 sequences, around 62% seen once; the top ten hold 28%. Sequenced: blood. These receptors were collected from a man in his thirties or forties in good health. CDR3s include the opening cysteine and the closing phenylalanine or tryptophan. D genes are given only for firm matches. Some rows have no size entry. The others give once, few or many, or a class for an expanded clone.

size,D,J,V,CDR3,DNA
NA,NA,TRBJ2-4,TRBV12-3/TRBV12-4,CASSRLTGVAQYF,TGTGCCAGCAGCAGACTTACAGGAGTTGCGCAGTACTTC
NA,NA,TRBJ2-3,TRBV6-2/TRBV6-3,CASGDPGPSTDTQYF,TGTGCCAGCGGTGATCCGGGACCAAGCACAGATACGCAGTATTTT
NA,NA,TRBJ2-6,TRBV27,CASSLMGGPYSGANVLTF,TGTGCCAGCAGTTTAATGGGGGGGCCCTACTCTGGGGCCAACGTCCTGACTTTC
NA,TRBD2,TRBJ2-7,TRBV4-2,CASSQELAGTYEQYF,TGTGCCAGCAGCCAAGAACTAGCGGGGACCTACGAGCAGTACTTC
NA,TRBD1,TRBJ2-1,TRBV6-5,CASSSWDRGRNEQFF,TGTGCCAGCAGTTCATGGGACAGGGGCAGGAATGAGCAGTTCTTC
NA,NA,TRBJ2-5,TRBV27,CASRSGMMRETQYF,TGTGCCAGCAGGTCGGGAATGATGAGGGAGACCCAGTACTTC
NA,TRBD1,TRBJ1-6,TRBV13,CASSVDRDSPLHF,TGTGCCAGCAGCGTTGACAGGGATTCACCCCTCCACTTT
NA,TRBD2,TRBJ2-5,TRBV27,CASSPTSGGAREQYF,TGTGCCAGCAGTCCGACTAGCGGGGGGGCCAGGGAGCAGTACTTC
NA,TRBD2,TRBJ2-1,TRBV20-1,CSARPPSAFGGGSYNEQFF,TGCAGTGCTCGCCCCCCGTCCGCGTTCGGCGGGGGCTCCTACAATGAGCAGTTCTTC
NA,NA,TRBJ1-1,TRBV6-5,CASSYGYRTEAFF,TGTGCCAGCAGTTACGGGTATCGCACTGAAGCTTTCTTT
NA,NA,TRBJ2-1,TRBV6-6,CASKGPGSVSEQFF,TGTGCCAGCAAGGGCCCGGGATCTGTCAGCGAGCAGTTCTTC
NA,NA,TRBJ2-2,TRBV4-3,CASSSRVLGELFF,TGCGCCAGCAGCTCCAGGGTTCTCGGGGAGCTGTTTTTT
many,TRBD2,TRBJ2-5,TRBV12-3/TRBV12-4,CASSWGGGETQYF,TGTGCCAGCAGTTGGGGCGGGGGAGAGACCCAGTACTTC
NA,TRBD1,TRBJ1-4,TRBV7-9,CASSSVQGARDEKLFF,TGTGCCAGCAGCTCAGTACAGGGGGCTCGCGATGAAAAACTGTTTTTT
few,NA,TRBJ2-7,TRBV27,CASSLWRDSYEQYF,TGTGCCAGCAGTTTATGGCGGGACTCCTACGAGCAGTACTTC
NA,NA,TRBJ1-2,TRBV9,CASSVALGVNYGYTF,TGTGCCAGCAGCGTAGCTCTGGGGGTCAACTATGGCTACACCTTC
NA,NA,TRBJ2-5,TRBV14,CASSFIGTLSWETQYF,TGTGCCAGCAGCTTCATCGGGACACTTAGTTGGGAGACCCAGTACTTC
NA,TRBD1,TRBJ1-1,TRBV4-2,CASSPQRGQLNTEAFF,TGTGCCAGCAGCCCGCAGAGGGGACAGCTGAACACTGAAGCTTTCTTT
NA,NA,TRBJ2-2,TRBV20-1,CSALGLISAGELFF,TGCAGTGCTTTGGGACTTATCTCCGCCGGGGAGCTGTTTTTT
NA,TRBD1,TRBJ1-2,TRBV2,CASSAGTGTRNGYTF,TGTGCCAGCAGTGCCGGGACAGGGACGAGAAATGGCTACACCTTC
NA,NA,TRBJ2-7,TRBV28,CASRQGTPYEQYF,TGTGCCAGCAGGCAAGGGACTCCCTACGAGCAGTACTTC
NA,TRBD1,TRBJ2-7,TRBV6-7,CASRHTGAGEQYF,TGTGCCAGCAGGCACACAGGGGCGGGCGAGCAGTACTTC